What follows are 11 T cell receptor beta chains derived from one specimen sequenced in a study of T cells in women clearing cervical HPV infection listed by TCRdb under 2018. The receptor library was made with the immunoSEQ multiplex PCR assay. Drawn from immuneACCESS, this table holds only the in-frame rearrangements with V and J called that TCRdb kept. Clones are partly lost; checked studies trace under half to an unresolved V gene and leave the rest unexplained. The data table for this sample lists some 20,000 clones. The leading ten clones occupy 14% of the sample. Specimen: blood buffy coat. The source of these receptors is a woman between 18 and 75 years old with a cervical HPV16 infection that either progressed to CIN3+ or cleared (not recorded which).

Remarks on this clone: Read data end 3 residues before the CDR3 end; the end is taken from the germline J gene. The rearrangement joins TRBV28 to TRBJ1-1; TRBD1 might be the D (6 bases). This CDR3 spans 16 amino acids. V was cut by 6 bases and J by 0 bases, with 17 bases left in between. Per germline, CDR1 MDHEN and CDR2 SYDVKM. CDR3 amino acids: CASRGTWGTMNTEAFF. Partial CDR3 DNA: TGTGCCAGCAGGGGGACATGGGGGACCATGAACACTGAA.

Turning to this clone: The read gets to within 3 residues of the CDR3 end, and the germline J gene fills in the rest. This chain uses TRBV7-9 with TRBJ1-6; the D gene is possibly TRBD1 (5 bases). This CDR3 contains 15 residues. V was cut by 2 bases and J by 7 bases, with 12 bases left in between. Germline CDR1 SEHNR, CDR2 FQNEAQ (reference sequence). Incomplete CDR3 DNA: TGTGCCAGCAGCTTAAATGGGGCGGGGAATTCACCC. It specifies CASSLNGAGNSP. The whole CDR3 is CASSLNGAGNSPLHF.

As concerns this clone: An end of the junction does not agree with germline; a read error may underlie this. The CDR3 end falls 3 residues outside the read, so it is completed with the germline J gene. The rearrangement links TRBV2 to TRBJ2-1, with TRBD1 as a possible D gene (6 bases). The germline gives CDR1 SNHLY, CDR2 FYNNEI. This CDR3 spans 13 amino acids. The DNA read from the CDR3 is TGTGCCAGCGGTGAAGACAGGCTCAATGAG. Its translation is CASGEDRLNE. The entire CDR3 protein reads CASGEDRLNEQFF.

As to this clone: The CDR3 end is not reached by the read, which stops 3 residues before it; the germline J gene fills it in. J is TRBJ2-3 and V is TRBV7-3; 9 positions agree with TRBD2. There are 15 residues in the CDR3. Looked up from germline, CDR1 is SGHTA and CDR2 is FQGTGA. V shed 2 bases, J shed 2 bases, and the junction held 2 bases outside the gene matches. CDR3 DNA (partial): TGTGCCAGCAGCTTACTAGCGGGGTTCACAGATACG. It specifies CASSLLAGFTDT. The full CDR3 protein is CASSLLAGFTDTQYF.

Concerning this clone: The sequenced fragment ends 3 residues before the CDR3 boundary, so the rest is inferred from the germline J gene. The chain has TRBV9 and TRBJ2-3, with D possibly matching TRBD2 (5 bases). The germline V and J ends were trimmed by 6 bases and 0 bases, with 8 bases remaining between them. The CDR3 runs 13 residues. Germline CDR1 is SGDLS and CDR2 is YYNGEE. The covered CDR3 bases are TGTGCCAGCACCCGGACTAGCACAGATACG. Translated, it gives CASTRTSTDT. The full CDR3 is CASTRTSTDTQYF.

A remark on this clone: Coverage ceases 3 residues before the CDR3 finishes, and the germline J gene fills in the end. V is TRBV29-1 and J is TRBJ1-2, with TRBD1 identical over 7 bases. CDR3 length: 14 residues. V shed 3 bases and J 7 bases; nucleotides not matched to a gene: 11. From germline, CDR1 is SQVTM and CDR2 ANQGSEA. The CDR3 DNA, read in part, is TGCAGCGTTGATAGTGGACAGGCTGGCGGTGGC. This translates into CSVDSGQAGGG. The whole CDR3 sequence is CSVDSGQAGGGYTF.

Points on this clone: The missing CDR3 end, 3 residues past where the read stops, is filled in from the germline J gene. V and J are TRBV7-2 and TRBJ2-7; D is ambiguous. CDR1 SGHTA and CDR2 FQGNSA come from the germline V gene. CDR3 length: 15 amino acids. Trimming stripped 5 bases from V and 0 bases from J, with 14 bases between. CDR3 region: CASSLYHLSSYEQYF. The part of the CDR3 DNA that was read is TGTGCCAGCAGCCTGTACCACTTGAGCTCCTACGAG.

Worth noting for this clone: The CDR3 end is not reached by the read, which stops 3 residues before it; the germline J gene fills it in. The rearrangement uses TRBV7-8 and TRBJ2-1, with D perhaps matching TRBD1 (6 bases). V shed 5 bases and J shed 9 bases, with 14 bases lying between them. Germline V gene lookup returns CDR1 SGHVS and CDR2 FQNEAQ. The CDR3 extends over 13 amino acids. CDR3 DNA, as far as it was read: TGTGCCAGCAGCCCACAGGGAAGTACTGAG. This translates into CASSPQGSTE. The full CDR3 reads CASSPQGSTEQFF.

This clone ranks as medium-sized in terms of frequency. The read terminates 3 residues before the CDR3 end, so the remaining end is supplied by the germline J gene. The rearrangement uses TRBV7-9 and TRBJ1-2; D is unresolved. Germline V gene sequence: CDR1 SEHNR, CDR2 FQNEAQ (reference sequence). The CDR3 contains 14 residues. CDR3 residues: CASSLSGLPEGYTF. CDR3 DNA (partial): TGTGCCAGCAGCTTATCAGGCCTTCCTGAGGGC.

In regard to this clone: The read comes to an end 3 residues before the CDR3 does, leaving the germline J gene to fill in the end. The chain links TRBV7-9 to TRBJ2-7; TRBD1 matches at 12 bases. Germline assignment: CDR1 SEHNR and CDR2 FQNEAQ (reference sequence). V shed 4 bases and J 5 bases; nucleotides not matched to a gene: 6. The CDR3 contains 15 residues. CDR3 amino acids: CASSWGGQGANEQYF. The sequenced CDR3 bases are TGTGCCAGCAGCTGGGGGGGACAGGGGGCCAACGAG.

As for this clone: The CDR3 extends 3 residues past the end of the read, so its final part is completed from the germline J gene. J is TRBJ1-3 and V is TRBV30; 9 bases align to TRBD1. Germline trimming cut 0 bases from V and 4 bases from J; bases unmatched to any gene: 7. CDR1 is GTSNPN and CDR2 is SVGIG in the germline V gene (reference sequence). This CDR3 is built from 16 residues. CDR3 bases read: TGTGCCTGGAGTGTTGGGACAGGGCCCCCCGGAAACACC. Translation: CAWSVGTGPPGNT. The full CDR3 sequence reads CAWSVGTGPPGNTIYF.